A single sample is the source of the 8 T cell receptor beta chains below, sequenced in a study of OX40 agonist ivuxolimab in advanced cancers. The repertoire was sequenced with immunoSEQ multiplex PCR; TCRdb's copy has only in-frame clones and lacks some. This sample carries tens of thousands of clones, over 75% of them seen once, and the ten largest clones take roughly 0.35%. The sample was CD4+ or CD8+ T cells sorted from blood, taken in a trial of the OX40 agonist ivuxolimab. The receptors stem from an adult with an advanced solid tumor such as melanoma, head and neck, liver or kidney cancer.

V and J are TRBV4-1 and TRBJ2-2; TRBD1 agrees at 9 bases. The CDR3 runs 15 residues. The V and J ends lost 2 bases and 6 bases, in that order; junction bases with no gene match: 4. Germline values: CDR1 MGHRA, CDR2 YSYEKL. The CDR3 spells CASSQPRTGAGELFF. CDR3 DNA sequence: TGCGCCAGCAGCCAACCTAGGACAGGGGCCGGGGAGCTGTTTTTT.

The rearrangement links TRBV18 to TRBJ1-1, with D uncertain. CDR3 length: 13 amino acids. V lost 2 bases, J lost 0 bases, and 4 bases lay in between. The germline gives CDR1 KGHSH, CDR2 LQKENI. CDR3 region: CASSPGVNTEAFF. In DNA form, the CDR3 reads TGTGCCAGCTCACCAGGGGTGAACACTGAAGCTTTCTTT.

This chain connects TRBV2 to TRBJ1-5, with D possibly TRBD1 on 5 matching bases. V was trimmed by 4 bases and J by 4 bases, leaving 14 bases between them. The CDR3 loop spans 15 amino acids. CDR1 is SNHLY, CDR2 FYNNEI, per germline. In nucleotides, the CDR3 is TGTGCCAGCAGTGTGGGACCTACGGGTAATCAGCCCCAGCATTTT. Translation gives CASSVGPTGNQPQHF.

This sequence joins TRBV6-1 and TRBJ1-3, with D maybe TRBD1 (5 bases). Germline V gene data show CDR1 as MNHNS and CDR2 as SASEGT. This CDR3 has 16 residues. Trimming left V 4 bases short and J 0 bases short, with 13 bases between. The CDR3 sequence: CASSGPGRGSGNTIYF. The CDR3 DNA reads as TGTGCCAGCAGTGGTCCGGGACGAGGCTCTGGAAACACCATATATTTT.

The chain is built from TRBV2 and TRBJ1-1, with D perhaps TRBD1 (6 bases). Trimming took 2 bases from V and 11 from J, leaving 12 bases between them. CDR1 and CDR2 (germline): SNHLY, FYNNEI. CDR3 length: 12 amino acids. DNA of the CDR3: TGTGCCAGCAGTGAAACAGGGTATCGTGCTTTCTTT. The encoded protein is CASSETGYRAFF.

The rearrangement links TRBV7-3 to TRBJ2-3, with 11 bases lining up with TRBD2. With V trimmed by 6 bases and J by 1 base, 3 bases remained unmatched. The CDR3 spans 15 residues. Germline assignment: CDR1 SGHTA and CDR2 FQGTGA. CDR3 sequence reads: CASSTGLAGTDTQYF. The CDR3 DNA is TGTGCCAGCAGTACGGGACTAGCGGGCACAGATACGCAGTATTTT.

This clone was recorded once. The V gene is TRBV14, the J gene TRBJ1-3; D call uncertain. CDR1 is SGHDN and CDR2 is FVKESK in the germline V gene. V was clipped by 4 bases and J by 0 bases, with 7 bases between them. The CDR3 spans 14 residues. The DNA of the CDR3 is TGTGCCAGCAGCCGTCAATACTCTGGAAACACCATATATTTT. Translated: CASSRQYSGNTIYF.

The chain combines TRBV27 with TRBJ1-4; unclear D gene. Looked up from germline, CDR1 is MNHEY and CDR2 is SMNVEV (reference sequence). With 7 bases removed from V and 5 bases from J, the gap between germline ends came to 17 bases. The CDR3 loop spans 15 amino acids. The CDR3 DNA sequence: TGTGCCAGCATAATCGGCGGACGCCCGAATGAAAAACTGTTTTTT. Translated: CASIIGGRPNEKLFF.